A single sample is the source of the 15 T cell receptor beta chains below, sequenced in a study of T cell clonotyping in hematopoietic cell transplantation. Assay: immunoSEQ multiplex PCR; the TCRdb copy retains only in-frame clones and omits some. The table records over 7,500 clones, around 97% of them present only once. The source was peripheral blood mononuclear cells, collected 100 days after allogeneic stem cell transplant. The receptors shown here come from a male patient between 60 and 69 years old who had an allogeneic stem cell transplant from a related donor, so the T cells may come from the graft donor. Some clones in this sample may be carry-over from other donors' samples.

The chain couples TRBV6-1 to TRBJ1-5, with 10 bases fitting TRBD1. The germline V gene encodes CDR1 MNHNS and CDR2 SASEGT. This CDR3 is 14 amino acids long. After removal of 5 bases from V and 7 bases from J, the junction contained 5 bases not matched to a gene. The CDR3: CASSFGTGEQPQHF. The CDR3 nucleotides are TGTGCCAGCAGTTTCGGGACAGGGGAACAGCCCCAGCATTTT.

V and J are TRBV30 and TRBJ2-2; 9 nucleotides match TRBD2. Trimming at V came to 1 base and at J to 5 bases, leaving 8 bases not matched to a gene. The germline CDR1 and CDR2 sequences are GTSNPN and SVGIG (reference sequence). The CDR3 runs to 16 residues. The CDR3 DNA reads TGTGCCTGGAGTGCCTTAAGACTAGCGGAGACCGGGGAGCTGTTTTTT. Protein: CAWSALRLAETGELFF.

V usage is TRBV2 and J usage is TRBJ2-5; 7 bases line up with TRBD2. Germline CDR1 is SNHLY and CDR2 is FYNNEI. The CDR3 consists of 17 residues. With 3 bases clipped from V and 6 bases from J, the junction kept 16 bases outside the gene matches. In DNA, the CDR3 is TGTGCCAGCAGTGACCCAACAGCACAGCGGGGTTTGCAGACCCAGTACTTC. The encoded protein is CASSDPTAQRGLQTQYF.

The rearrangement uses TRBV7-3 and TRBJ2-3; D not certain. The V end lost 5 bases, the J end lost 6 bases, and 9 bases lay between the germline ends. Germline CDR1 reads SGHTA; CDR2 reads FQGTGA. The length of the CDR3 is 12 residues. In nucleotides, the CDR3 is TGTGCCAGCAGCCCAAGTTATGATACGCAGTATTTT. This sequence encodes CASSPSYDTQYF.

The chain has TRBV28 and TRBJ1-4, with 7 bases fitting TRBD1. The germline V gene has CDR1 MDHEN and CDR2 SYDVKM. V lost 3 bases to trimming and J lost 2 bases; unmatched junction nucleotides: 6. The CDR3 is 16 residues long. In DNA form, the CDR3 reads TGTGCCAGCAGTTTCTCACAGGGGAGCACTAATGAAAAACTGTTTTTT. It translates to CASSFSQGSTNEKLFF.

The J gene is TRBJ1-6, the V gene TRBV5-6; D possibly corresponds to TRBD1 (5 bases). Per germline, CDR1 SGHDT and CDR2 YYEEEE. V was cut by 0 bases and J by 7 bases, with 8 bases left in between. The CDR3 is 14 amino acids. CDR3 in amino acids: CASSLDRRNSPLHF. In DNA form, the CDR3 reads TGTGCCAGCAGCTTGGACAGGAGAAATTCACCCCTCCACTTT. The full variable domain, in which reference TRBV5-6 and TRBJ1-6 provide the parts outside the CDR3, is DAGVTQSPTHLIKTRGQQVTLRCSPKSGHDTVSWYQQALGQGPQFIFQYYEEEERQRGNFPDRFSGHQFPNYSSELNVNALLLGDSALYLCASSLDRRNSPLHFGNGTRLTVT.

This sequence joins TRBV11-2 and TRBJ1-5; no clear D. The germline gives CDR1 SGHAT, CDR2 FQNNGV. V was pared by 1 base and J by 6 bases, with 7 bases between. The CDR3 is made up of 13 amino acids. The CDR3 DNA is TGTGCCAGCAGCTTAGGGGTCGCTCAGCCCCAGCATTTT. It encodes CASSLGVAQPQHF.

The CDR3 protein is CASSGTLNTEAFF. CDR3 sequence (DNA): TGTGCCAGCAGCGGGACATTGAACACTGAAGCTTTCTTT. The genes are TRBV5-6 and TRBJ1-1; D may be TRBD1 (6 bases). CDR1 is SGHDT, CDR2 YYEEEE, per germline. The CDR3 extends over 13 amino acids. V dropped 4 bases and J dropped 0 bases, with 7 bases sitting between them.

This sequence joins TRBV10-3 and TRBJ1-2, with 8 bases matching TRBD1. CDR1 and CDR2 (germline): ENHRY, SYGVKD. V gave up 3 bases and J gave up 2 bases; unmatched junction bases: 2. This CDR3 has 14 residues. This CDR3 reads CAISDQGANYGYTF. CDR3 coding DNA: TGTGCCATCAGTGATCAGGGGGCGAACTATGGCTACACCTTC.

This chain links TRBV4-1 with TRBJ1-4; no clear D. V was shortened by 4 bases and J by 5 bases, with 11 bases between the two germline ends. Germline CDR1 MGHRA, CDR2 YSYEKL. The CDR3 has 14 amino acids. This CDR3 is CASSRPQVNEKLFF. Here the CDR3 DNA reads TGCGCCAGCAGCCGACCGCAGGTGAATGAAAAACTGTTTTTT.

The V and J genes are TRBV6-4 and TRBJ2-2; 7 positions agree with TRBD1. The CDR3 contains 16 residues. V shed 0 bases and J 5 bases; nucleotides not matched to a gene: 6. Germline loops: CDR1 MRHNA, CDR2 SNTAGT. The CDR3 sequence: CASSDSNRGITGELFF. CDR3 sequence (DNA): TGTGCCAGCAGTGACTCGAACAGGGGAATAACCGGGGAGCTGTTTTTT.

The rearrangement links TRBV2 to TRBJ2-3; D remains unclear. This CDR3 has 11 residues. Trimming removed 6 bases from V and 2 bases from J, with 3 bases in between. Germline V gene data show CDR1 as SNHLY and CDR2 as FYNNEI. This chain's CDR3 is CASRITDTQYF. DNA for the CDR3: TGTGCCAGCAGGATCACAGATACGCAGTATTTT.

This clone was found once. CDR3 protein: CASSVQGVDEQYF. The CDR3 nucleotides are TGTGCCAGCAGTGTGCAGGGGGTGGACGAGCAGTACTTC. The chain uses TRBV25-1 and TRBJ2-7, with 7 bases aligning to TRBD1. After removal of 4 bases from V and 5 bases from J, the junction contained 5 bases not matched to a gene. Germline V gives CDR1 MGHDK, CDR2 SYGVNS. This CDR3 region has 13 residues.

The chain couples TRBV19 to TRBJ1-6, with D perhaps TRBD1 (5 bases). Trimming stripped 1 base from V and 4 bases from J, with 14 bases between. This CDR3 is built from 17 residues. Germline V lookup: CDR1 LNHDA, CDR2 SQIVND (reference sequence). The chain's CDR3 is CASSIVQQEGYNSPLHF. The DNA for the CDR3 is TGTGCCAGTAGTATAGTTCAACAGGAGGGTTATAATTCACCCCTCCACTTT.

This chain joins TRBV28 and TRBJ2-7; 10 bases agree with TRBD1. This CDR3 contains 14 residues. Unmatched junction bases numbered 7, after V lost 5 bases and J lost 6 bases. Looked up from germline, CDR1 is MDHEN and CDR2 is SYDVKM. The CDR3 loop reads CASSIPGQGSEQYF. The CDR3 DNA follows: TGTGCCAGCAGTATTCCGGGACAGGGGTCCGAGCAGTACTTC.